The present T cell receptor beta chain was sequenced within a study of shared clonotypes between healthy human individuals. CDR1 is SNHLY and CDR2 is FYNNEI in the germline V gene. The germline V and J ends were trimmed by 3 bases and 0 bases, with 8 bases remaining between them. CDR3 length equals 15 residues. Deep-level settings were used for running the assay. Generated by immunoSEQ multiplex PCR, the TCRdb table keeps only in-frame clones and is missing some. The sample contains fewer than 650,000 clones, about 79% of which appear only once. Sequencing was performed on PBMCs. The clonotype was recovered from a woman between 40 and 55 years old in good health. Some clones in this sample may be carry-over from other donors' samples. The chain joins TRBV2 to TRBJ2-2; maybe TRBD1 (6 bases). In nucleotides, the CDR3 is TGTGCCAGCAGTGACAGGGGATCGAACACCGGGGAGCTGTTTTTT. Amino acids: CASSDRGSNTGELFF.